This passage covers 6 T cell receptor beta chains from one sample sequenced in a study of blood T cell repertoires in COVID-19. Sequencing used immunoSEQ multiplex PCR; TCRdb keeps in-frame clones, though not all of them. The table lists 200,000 to 300,000 clones, about four fifths of them singletons, with more than 4% in the top ten. The sequencing input was peripheral blood. These TCRs come from a man in his forties or fifties with acute or convalescent COVID-19.

The rearrangement uses TRBV30 and TRBJ1-1; 10 positions agree with TRBD1. The CDR3 length is 12 residues. V was clipped by 7 bases and J by 6 bases; unmatched bases: 5. The V gene's germline CDR1 is GTSNPN and CDR2 SVGIG (reference sequence). For the CDR3, the DNA is TGTGCCTTGGGGACAGGGGACGCTGAAGCTTTCTTT. This sequence encodes CALGTGDAEAFF.

CDR3 nucleotides: TGTGCCAGCAGTGTCGCCGGGGGCCGGGGGGAGTTCTTC. Translating it yields CASSVAGGRGEFF. This rearrangement joins TRBV12-3 or TRBV12-4 to TRBJ2-1, with D perhaps TRBD2 (7 bases). Trimming removed 5 bases at V and 14 bases at J, with 19 bases between. This CDR3 has 13 residues.

The chain combines TRBV3-1 (or the pseudogene TRBV3-2) with TRBJ2-3, with 15 bases lining up with TRBD2. J was trimmed by 10 bases and V by 1 base; bases with no gene match: 30. The CDR3 spans 24 residues. CDR1 and CDR2 from the germline V gene are LGHDT and YNNKEL (reference sequence). The CDR3 nucleotides read TGTGCCAGCAGCCAAGCCGCCCCCGGGACAGGGGGACTAGCGGGAGGCTTAGCTCCAGGGGCGCAGTATTTT. Protein sequence: CASSQAAPGTGGLAGGLAPGAQYF.

V usage is TRBV23-1 and J usage is TRBJ2-2; D ambiguous. TRBV23-1 carries the ORF label, with uncertain function. The CDR3 runs 17 residues. V shed 0 bases and J shed 0 bases, with 11 bases lying between them. The CDR3 DNA follows: TGCGCCAGCAGTCAATCGAAGGCGGCAGCGAACACCGGGGAGCTGTTTTTT. It specifies CASSQSKAAANTGELFF.

The V call is TRBV5-4, the J call TRBJ2-7; 7 nucleotides align to TRBD1. V gave up 1 base and J gave up 6 bases; unmatched junction bases: 4. Per the germline V gene, CDR1 is SGHNT and CDR2 is YYREEE (reference sequence). The CDR3 totals 13 residues. The CDR3 DNA sequence: TGTGCCAGCAGCTTGATAGGGGGCCGCGAGCAGTACTTC. Translating gives CASSLIGGREQYF.

The chain recombines TRBV5-1 with TRBJ2-7; no reliable D call. The CDR3 is made up of 14 amino acids. V lost 0 bases to trimming and J lost 2 bases, with 9 bases between them. Germline values: CDR1 SGHRS, CDR2 YFSETQ. CDR3 sequence: CASSLANGAYEQYF. The CDR3 DNA follows: TGCGCCAGCAGCTTGGCCAACGGAGCCTACGAGCAGTACTTC.